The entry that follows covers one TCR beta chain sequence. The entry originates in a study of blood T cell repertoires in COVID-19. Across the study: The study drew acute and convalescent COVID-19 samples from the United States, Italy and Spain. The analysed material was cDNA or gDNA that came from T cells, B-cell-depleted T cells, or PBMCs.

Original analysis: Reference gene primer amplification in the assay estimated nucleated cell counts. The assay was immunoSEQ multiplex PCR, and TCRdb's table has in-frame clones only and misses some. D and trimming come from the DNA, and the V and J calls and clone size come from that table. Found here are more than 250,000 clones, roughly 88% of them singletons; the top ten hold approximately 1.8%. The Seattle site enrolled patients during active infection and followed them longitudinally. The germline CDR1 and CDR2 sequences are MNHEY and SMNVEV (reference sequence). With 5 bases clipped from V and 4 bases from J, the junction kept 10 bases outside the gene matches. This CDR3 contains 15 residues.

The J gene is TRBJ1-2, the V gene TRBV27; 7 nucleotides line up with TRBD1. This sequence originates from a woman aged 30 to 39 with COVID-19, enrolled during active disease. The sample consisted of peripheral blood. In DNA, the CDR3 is TGTGCCAGCAGTCCGAAGACAGGGTGGGGCTATGGCTACACCTTC. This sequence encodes CASSPKTGWGYGYTF.